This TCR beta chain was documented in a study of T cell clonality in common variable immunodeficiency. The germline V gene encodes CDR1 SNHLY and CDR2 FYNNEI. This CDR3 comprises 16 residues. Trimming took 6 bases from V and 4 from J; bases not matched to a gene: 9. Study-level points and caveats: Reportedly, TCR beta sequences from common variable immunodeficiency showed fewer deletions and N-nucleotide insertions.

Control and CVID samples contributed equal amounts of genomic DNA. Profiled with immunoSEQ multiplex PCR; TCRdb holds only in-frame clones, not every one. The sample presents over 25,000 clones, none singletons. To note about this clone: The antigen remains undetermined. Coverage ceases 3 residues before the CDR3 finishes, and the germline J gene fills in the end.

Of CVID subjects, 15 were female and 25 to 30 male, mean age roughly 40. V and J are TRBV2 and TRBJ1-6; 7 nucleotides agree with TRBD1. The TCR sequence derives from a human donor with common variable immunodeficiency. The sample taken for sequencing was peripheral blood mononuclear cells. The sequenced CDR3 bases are TGTGCCAGCAGACTCGACAGGGTGCAATATAATTCACCC. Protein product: CASRLDRVQYNSP. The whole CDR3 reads CASRLDRVQYNSPLHF.